The entry below gives a single T cell receptor beta chain sequence along with its context. This receptor's antigen is unknown. Base qualities are not provided; no much larger clone lies one nucleotide away. This entry comes from a study of shared T cell receptors in the human thymus (dated by TCRdb to about 2021). Background on the whole study: The study examined how self-reactive, shared T-cell receptor alpha chains are generated in the human thymus.

Receptor amplification or capture employed the immunoSEQ multiplex PCR assay. What TCRdb holds here is the immuneACCESS table cut down to in-frame rearrangements. Part of the clones is not present; checked against another copy, under half of the missing clones reflect an unresolved V gene, and the others are unexplained. This sample is represented by about 730,000 clones; roughly 85% of them were singletons. The top ten hold 0.0095% to 0.013% of the sample. Relative to germline, V is 4 bases shorter and J is 0 bases shorter, with 11 bases between their ends. CDR1 and CDR2, looked up from the germline V gene, are MGHRA and YSYEKL. The CDR3 has 15 amino acids, counting the end cysteine and phenylalanine. Left in the record is the CDR3 DNA by itself, 45 bases read in frame from the first base. These sequences were also reported in another study, on human thymus T cells. As the second publication notes: Donors were immunologically healthy infants undergoing open corrective cardiac surgery for congenital heart defects in Finland. Thymus tissue was collected as surgical resects that were removed during corrective cardiac surgery. V and J gene segment usage appeared biased in both thymic and peripheral blood repertoires. According to the related research, thymic TCR repertoires were highly overlapping among unrelated individuals. TCR alpha and beta repertoires from seven to nine infant thymus samples and four related peripheral blood samples were characterized in the study. Donor ages ranged from roughly 6 to 244 days, and the cohort comprised over five male and two female infants. Thymocytes were freed from the tissue by mechanical means and kept at -70 degrees C as pellets of 10-30 million cells. A QIAsymphony instrument was used to extract genomic DNA from frozen cell pellets. The immunoSEQ multiplex PCR assay was used to amplify the TCRB and TCRAD loci from a standardized amount of quality-controlled genomic DNA. The amplicons covered the V(D)J region and were long enough to include the CDR3 and to identify the V and J genes. Amplicon sequencing was performed on an Illumina platform through the commercial immunoSEQ service. Primer bias and sequencing errors were corrected using previously described methods, and TCRAD and TCRB definitions followed the IMGT database. Analysis of the repertoires was done with immunoSEQ Analyzer 3.0 and VDJTools and included basic statistics, V/J segment usage, diversity estimates, rarefaction and pairwise overlap. Diversity was estimated using the Chao1, ChaoE, Efron-Thisted, Shannon and inverse Simpson indices, and was also estimated on datasets down-sampled to the size of the smallest sample. Repertoire overlap was determined by strict matching of CDR3 nucleotide sequence, V gene and J gene, and Jaccard-based multidimensional scaling clustering was applied. On average, roughly 850,000 unique TCRB clonotypes were obtained from thymus samples, compared with roughly 84,000 from blood samples.

The chain joins TRBV4-1 to TRBJ2-3; the D region possibly corresponds to TRBD1 (5 bases align). The TCR originated in a girl younger than two with a congenital heart defect. Donor details come from another sample of the same person, matched by shared clones. The sample was thymocytes. The CDR3: CASSPRTLSTDTQYF. The nucleotide sequence is TGCGCCAGCAGCCCCCGGACACTCAGCACAGATACGCAGTATTTT.